This T cell receptor (beta chain) appears in the sequencing data of a study of T-cell memory formation after mild COVID-19. Employing constant-segment primers, 5'RACE generated TCR alpha and TCR beta cDNA libraries bearing sample barcodes and UMIs. From the 5' RACE reads, TCRdb called clonotypes with MiXCR, one entry per CDR3 protein. The sample comprises 250,000 to 400,000 distinct CDR3 sequences, roughly an eighth of which are singletons, and roughly a fifth rests with the top ten. Study findings and constraints: Pre-infection memory harbored some responding clones, suggesting cross-reactive memory joined. Contracting CD8+ clones were enriched in EMRA, CD4+ mainly in CM and EM.

For this clonotype: Its antigen is as yet unknown.

This clonotype was obtained from a man between 18 and 35 years old who had mild COVID-19 (a few samples of this study predate the infection). Cell type and time point are not known. The source material was PBMCs or a T cell subset sorted from them (not recorded which).

The CDR3 nucleotides read TGTGCCATCGCACTGGGGTTCGGGGAGCTGTTTTTT. Translation gives CAIALGFGELFF. V is TRBV7-2 and J is TRBJ2-2; D gene ambiguous. Per the germline V gene, CDR1 is SGHTA and CDR2 is FQGNSA. This CDR3 region has 12 residues. V lost 10 bases and J 7 bases, leaving 13 bases between the germline ends. Filled out from reference TRBV7-2 and TRBJ2-2, the complete variable domain reads GAGVSQSPSNKVTEKGKDVELRCDPISGHTALYWYRQSLGQGLEFLIYFQGNSAPDKSGLPSDRFSAERTGGSVSTLTIQRTQQEDSAVYLCAIALGFGELFFGEGSRLTVL.